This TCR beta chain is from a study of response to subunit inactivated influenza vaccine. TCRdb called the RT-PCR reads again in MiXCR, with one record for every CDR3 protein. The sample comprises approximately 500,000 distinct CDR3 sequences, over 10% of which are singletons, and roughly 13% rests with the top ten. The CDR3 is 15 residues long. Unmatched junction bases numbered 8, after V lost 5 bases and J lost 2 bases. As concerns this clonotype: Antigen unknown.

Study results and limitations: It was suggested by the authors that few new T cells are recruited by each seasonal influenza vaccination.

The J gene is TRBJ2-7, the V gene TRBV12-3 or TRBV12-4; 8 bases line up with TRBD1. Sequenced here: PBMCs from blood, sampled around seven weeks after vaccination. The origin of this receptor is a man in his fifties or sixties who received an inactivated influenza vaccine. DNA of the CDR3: TGTGCCAGCAGTGCCCAGACAGGGGTTCCCTACGAGCAGTACTTC. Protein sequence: CASSAQTGVPYEQYF.